The source of this TCR beta chain is a study of blood T cell repertoires in COVID-19 (dated by TCRdb to the early 2020s). Regarding the research as a whole: Samples covering the acute and convalescent phases of COVID-19 were provided by collaborators in the United States, Italy and Spain. The prospective study material was composed of cDNA or gDNA derived from T cells, B-cell-depleted T cells, or PBMCs. Deeply sampled blood TCRbeta repertoires from subjects exposed to, actively infected with, or recovered from COVID-19 were included in the dataset. The repertoires were released in a freely available public database intended as a resource for research on the immune response to SARS-CoV-2. Samples were obtained from the ongoing ImmuneRACE study (first 160 participants) and from 1,254 subjects provided by 6 global collaborators. A de-identified subject ID, COVID-19 status, age in years and sex were almost always included in the sample metadata. Where HLA class I and class II types were available, the types were taken from metadata supplied by the sample provider, not from assay-based typing.

V was cut back by 5 bases and J by 1 base, leaving a gap of 7 bases between them. Counted from cysteine to phenylalanine, this CDR3 has 13 amino acids. Only CDR3 DNA remains: 39 bases, in frame from the first base. The germline V gene (reference sequence) supplies CDR1 LGHDT and CDR2 YNNKEL. Regarding this clone: The specificity of this receptor is unknown. Base-call qualities are not available, and no considerably larger clone is one nucleotide away.

Collaborating institutions collected whole blood in K2EDTA tubes following their own protocols. For TCRbeta analysis, collaborator samples were shipped as frozen whole blood, as isolated PBMCs, or as DNA extracted from either sample type. TCRbeta CDR3 regions were amplified from genomic DNA by means of the immunoSEQ Assay, a bias-controlled multiplex PCR. Per the authors' processing: The number of nucleated cells in each sample was estimated from the amplification of reference gene primers within the assay. To quantify the absolute abundance of each unique TCRbeta CDR3 rearrangement, sequence reads were collapsed and filtered. For each sample, productive Simpson clonality was calculated as the square root of Simpson's diversity index over productive rearrangements. TCRdb provides this immuneACCESS table in a form limited to in-frame rearrangements. Some clones are lacking; in checked studies, under half of them reflect an unresolved V gene, and why the rest are absent is not known. V, J and clone size derive from that table, while D and trimming were established from the DNA sequence. The sample yields 90,000 to 100,000 clones; approximately 86% were counted once. Jointly, the top ten make up 1.7% of the sample.

On the study overall, not on this receptor specifically: The quantity of clinical and demographic metadata differed by source and by participant and was supplied without curation.

The sample consisted of peripheral blood. The V and J segments used are TRBV3-1 (or the pseudogene TRBV3-2) and TRBJ2-3; tentative D gene TRBD2, with 5 bases matching. This sequence was found in an elderly man with acute or convalescent COVID-19. The DNA sequence reads TGTGCCAGCAGCATCGGGGGCACAGATACGCAGTATTTT. Protein translation: CASSIGGTDTQYF.